The text below deals with one T cell receptor beta chain. The CDR3 has 14 residues. J lost 4 bases, V lost 6 bases, and 7 bases had no gene match. Germline V CDR1 and CDR2: LNHDA, SQIVND (reference sequence). The source of the sample is a study of identifying expanded T cells in peripheral blood. The data were produced by immunoSEQ multiplex PCR, yet TCRdb's version contains in-frame clones alone and is incomplete. The data hold about 130,000 clones, with less than 90% observed a single time. The chain uses TRBV19 and TRBJ1-1; 8 nucleotides match TRBD1. Sequenced sample: blood. This clonotype originated in a person aged 18 to 75 in good health. Written as DNA, the CDR3 is TGTGCCAGTAGATTCCTCGGACAGGGCACTGAAGCTTTCTTT. Translated: CASRFLGQGTEAFF.